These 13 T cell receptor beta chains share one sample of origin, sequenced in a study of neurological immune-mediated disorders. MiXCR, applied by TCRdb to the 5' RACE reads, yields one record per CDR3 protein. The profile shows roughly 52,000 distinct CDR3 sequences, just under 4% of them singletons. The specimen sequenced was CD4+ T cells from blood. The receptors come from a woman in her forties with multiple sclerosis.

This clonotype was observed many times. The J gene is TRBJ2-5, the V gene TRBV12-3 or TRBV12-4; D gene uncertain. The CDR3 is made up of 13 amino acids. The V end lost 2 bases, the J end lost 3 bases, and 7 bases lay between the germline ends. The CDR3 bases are TGTGCCAGCAGTTTACGGCTCAAAGAGACCCAGTACTTC. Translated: CASSLRLKETQYF.

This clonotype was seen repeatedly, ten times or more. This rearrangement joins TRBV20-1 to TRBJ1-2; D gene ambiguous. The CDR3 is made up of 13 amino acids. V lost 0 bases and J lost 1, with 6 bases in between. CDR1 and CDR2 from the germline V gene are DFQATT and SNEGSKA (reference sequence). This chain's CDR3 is CSARDPLNYGYTF. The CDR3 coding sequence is TGCAGTGCTAGAGATCCCCTTAACTATGGCTACACCTTC.

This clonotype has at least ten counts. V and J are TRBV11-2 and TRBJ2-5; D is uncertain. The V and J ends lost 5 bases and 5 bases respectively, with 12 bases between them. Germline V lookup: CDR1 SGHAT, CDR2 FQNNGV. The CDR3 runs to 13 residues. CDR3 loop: CASSPLGWETQYF. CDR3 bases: TGTGCCAGCAGCCCATTAGGTTGGGAGACCCAGTACTTC.

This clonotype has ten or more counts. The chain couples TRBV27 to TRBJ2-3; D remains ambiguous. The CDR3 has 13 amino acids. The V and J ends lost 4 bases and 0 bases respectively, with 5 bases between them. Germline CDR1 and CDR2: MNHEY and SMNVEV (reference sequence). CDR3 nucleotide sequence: TGTGCCAGCAGTTACCTCAGCACAGATACGCAGTATTTT. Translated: CASSYLSTDTQYF.

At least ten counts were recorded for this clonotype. Here the CDR3 DNA reads TGCGCCAGCAGTTTTTCTGGGGCCAACGTCCTGACTTTC. Amino acids: CASSFSGANVLTF. This chain links TRBV4-1 with TRBJ2-6; no reliable D call. Germline CDR1 and CDR2: MGHRA and YSYEKL. V was cut by 6 bases and J by 1 base, with 4 bases left in between. The CDR3 runs 13 residues.

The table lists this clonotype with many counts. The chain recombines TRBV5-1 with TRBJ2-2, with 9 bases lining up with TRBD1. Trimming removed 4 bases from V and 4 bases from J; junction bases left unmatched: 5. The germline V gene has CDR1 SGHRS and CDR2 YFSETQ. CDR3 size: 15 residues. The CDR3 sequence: CASSVQGATTGELFF. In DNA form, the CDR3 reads TGCGCCAGCAGCGTACAGGGGGCCACCACCGGGGAGCTGTTTTTT.

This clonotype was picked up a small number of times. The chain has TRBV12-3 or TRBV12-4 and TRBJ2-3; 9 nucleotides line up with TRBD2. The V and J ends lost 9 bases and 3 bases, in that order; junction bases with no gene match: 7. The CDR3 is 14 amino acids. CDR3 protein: CASSAGGRTDTQYF. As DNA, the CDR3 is TGTGCCAGTTCAGCGGGGGGCCGGACAGATACGCAGTATTTT.

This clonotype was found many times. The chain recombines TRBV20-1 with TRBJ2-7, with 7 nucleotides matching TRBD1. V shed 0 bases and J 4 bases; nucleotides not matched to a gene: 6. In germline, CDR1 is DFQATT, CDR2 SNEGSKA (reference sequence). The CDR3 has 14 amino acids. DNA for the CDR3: TGCAGTGCTAGAGATAGGGGCAGGGGGTACGAGCAGTACTTC. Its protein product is CSARDRGRGYEQYF.

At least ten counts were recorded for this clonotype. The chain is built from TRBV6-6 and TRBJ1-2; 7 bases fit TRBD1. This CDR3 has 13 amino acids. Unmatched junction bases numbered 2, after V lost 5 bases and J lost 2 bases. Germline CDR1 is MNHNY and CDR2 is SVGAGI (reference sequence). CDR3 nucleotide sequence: TGTGCCAGCAGTCAGGGACAGAACTATGGCTACACCTTC. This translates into CASSQGQNYGYTF.

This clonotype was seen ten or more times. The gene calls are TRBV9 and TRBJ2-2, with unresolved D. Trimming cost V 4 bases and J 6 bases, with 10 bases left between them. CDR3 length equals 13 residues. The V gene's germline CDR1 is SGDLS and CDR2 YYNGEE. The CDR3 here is CASSPVFSGELFF. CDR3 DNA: TGTGCCAGCAGCCCCGTTTTTTCCGGGGAGCTGTTTTTT.

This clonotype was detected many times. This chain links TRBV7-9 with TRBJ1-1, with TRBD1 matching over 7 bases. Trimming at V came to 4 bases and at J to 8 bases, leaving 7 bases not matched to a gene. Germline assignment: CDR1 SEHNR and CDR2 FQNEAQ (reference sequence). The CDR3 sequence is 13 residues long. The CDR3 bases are TGTGCCAGCAGCTCCACAGGGGAGAGAGAAGCTTTCTTT. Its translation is CASSSTGEREAFF.

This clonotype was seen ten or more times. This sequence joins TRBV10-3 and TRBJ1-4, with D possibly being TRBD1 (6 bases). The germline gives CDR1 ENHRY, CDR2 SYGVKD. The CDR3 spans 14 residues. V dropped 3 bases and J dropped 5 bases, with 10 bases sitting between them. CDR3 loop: CAISEGGGNEKLFF. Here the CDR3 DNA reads TGTGCCATCAGTGAAGGGGGGGGAAATGAAAAACTGTTTTTT.

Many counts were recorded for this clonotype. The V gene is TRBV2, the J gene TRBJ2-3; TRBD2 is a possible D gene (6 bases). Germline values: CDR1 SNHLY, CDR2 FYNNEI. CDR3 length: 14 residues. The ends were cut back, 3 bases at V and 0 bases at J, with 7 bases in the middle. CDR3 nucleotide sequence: TGTGCCAGCAGTGAGGGGGGTAGCACAGATACGCAGTATTTT. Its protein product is CASSEGGSTDTQYF.